The 15 T cell receptor beta chains below were found in one sample sequenced in a study of cytomegalovirus exposure and HLA in healthy donors. Both 60 Vbeta primers and 13 Jbeta primers went into the PCR. Data came from immunoSEQ multiplex PCR; TCRdb stores just in-frame clones and leaves some out. The sample consists of about 130,000 clones, approximately 84% of them appearing once. The material sequenced was PBMCs. The receptor set was obtained from a boy between 2 and 10 years old in good health and CMV-seronegative.

V gene TRBV15 combines with J gene TRBJ1-1, with 7 positions matching TRBD1. Germline lookup yields CDR1 LNHNV and CDR2 YYDKDF (reference sequence). J gave up 0 bases and V 4 bases, and 8 bases lay outside the gene matches. The CDR3 is made up of 16 amino acids. The CDR3 sequence is CATSILPGQLNTEAFF. CDR3 sequence (DNA): TGTGCCACCAGCATCTTGCCGGGACAGCTGAACACTGAAGCTTTCTTT.

CDR3 loop: CASSPGSENQPQHF. The DNA for the CDR3 is TGTGCCAGCTCCCCGGGTAGCGAAAATCAGCCCCAGCATTTT. The chain links TRBV18 to TRBJ1-5; unclear D gene. CDR3 size: 14 residues. With 6 bases removed from V and 4 bases from J, the gap between germline ends came to 13 bases. CDR1 is KGHSH and CDR2 is LQKENI in the germline V gene.

This chain links TRBV11-2 with TRBJ1-1; D unresolved. Germline loops: CDR1 SGHAT, CDR2 FQNNGV. This CDR3 has 12 residues. Trimming took off 1 base at V and 7 bases at J, with 7 bases between the two ends. The CDR3 bases are TGTGCCAGCAGCTTAGTGGCCCATGAAGCTTTCTTT. It specifies CASSLVAHEAFF.

The genes are TRBV30 and TRBJ1-5, with 8 bases lining up with TRBD1. Germline CDR1 reads GTSNPN; CDR2 reads SVGIG (reference sequence). V shed 2 bases and J 2 bases; nucleotides not matched to a gene: 5. CDR3 length: 15 residues. The CDR3 spells CAWSHRGFGNQPQHF. CDR3 DNA sequence: TGTGCCTGGAGTCACAGGGGGTTCGGCAATCAGCCCCAGCATTTT.

The chain links TRBV6-8 to TRBJ2-2; TRBD1 is a possible D gene (6 bases). Germline V gene sequence: CDR1 MNHGY, CDR2 SAAAGT. The CDR3 totals 13 residues. V lost 8 bases, J lost 5 bases, and 12 bases lay in between. The CDR3 DNA follows: TGTGCCAGCGGACAGTTGTCGACCGGGGAGCTGTTTTTT. Its translation is CASGQLSTGELFF.

This clone was counted between two and nine times. V is TRBV6-5 and J is TRBJ2-7; 7 nucleotides align to TRBD1. Germline values: CDR1 MNHEY, CDR2 SVGAGI. The CDR3 contains 15 residues. The trim removed 7 bases at V and 4 bases at J, leaving 13 bases unmatched. The chain's CDR3 is CASNFNGTAIYEQYF. For the CDR3, the DNA is TGTGCCAGCAATTTCAACGGGACAGCCATATACGAGCAGTACTTC.

This clone was found once. V usage is TRBV7-6 and J usage is TRBJ1-3; D is uncertain. V gave up 1 base and J gave up 4 bases, with 20 bases separating them. In germline, CDR1 is SGHVS, CDR2 FNYEAQ. The CDR3 has 18 residues. This CDR3 is CASSLEALAGSSGNTIYF. The CDR3 DNA reads TGTGCCAGCAGCTTAGAGGCGCTTGCGGGGTCGTCAGGAAACACCATATATTTT.

V gene TRBV28 combines with J gene TRBJ2-1, with 10 positions matching TRBD1. The CDR3 extends over 13 amino acids. Per germline, CDR1 MDHEN and CDR2 SYDVKM. The V segment lost 6 bases and the J segment 9 bases; nucleotides outside the gene matches: 5. The CDR3 protein is CASSRTGGAEQFF. The DNA for the CDR3 is TGTGCCAGCAGCCGGACAGGGGGTGCTGAGCAGTTCTTC.

In this sample, this clone turned up once. The CDR3 region is CASSLVWGGGEQFF. The CDR3 DNA sequence: TGTGCCAGCAGCTTGGTTTGGGGGGGAGGTGAGCAGTTCTTC. The V gene is TRBV5-6, the J gene TRBJ2-1; the match to TRBD2 covers 7 bases. The CDR3 spans 14 residues. Germline CDR1 reads SGHDT; CDR2 reads YYEEEE. J gave up 9 bases and V 0 bases, and 6 bases lay outside the gene matches.

The chain links TRBV4-1 to TRBJ1-6, with 11 bases aligning to TRBD1. Unmatched junction bases numbered 6, after V lost 4 bases and J lost 10 bases. CDR1 and CDR2 from the germline V gene are MGHRA and YSYEKL. CDR3 length: 15 residues. The CDR3 coding sequence is TGCGCCAGCAGCCTCCGGACAGGGGGCGGATCACCCCTCCACTTT. Amino acid sequence: CASSLRTGGGSPLHF.

The J gene is TRBJ2-7, the V gene TRBV6-5, with no clear D. Germline V gene lookup returns CDR1 MNHEY and CDR2 SVGAGI. The ends were cut back, 6 bases at V and 9 bases at J, with 15 bases in the middle. The CDR3 is 12 amino acids. CDR3 residues: CASSEPGLLQYF. For the CDR3, the DNA is TGTGCCAGCAGCGAGCCGGGTCTCTTGCAGTACTTC.

This chain uses TRBV19 with TRBJ2-1; 7 bases align to TRBD2. The germline CDR1 and CDR2 sequences are LNHDA and SQIVND (reference sequence). Trimming removed 7 bases from V and 2 bases from J; junction bases left unmatched: 8. This CDR3 comprises 15 residues. CDR3 residues: CASKYRGDPYNEQFF. As DNA, the CDR3 is TGTGCCAGTAAATATCGGGGGGACCCCTACAATGAGCAGTTCTTC.

This clone turned up a few times. This rearrangement joins TRBV2 to TRBJ1-2; 8 positions match TRBD1. The germline gives CDR1 SNHLY, CDR2 FYNNEI. V dropped 2 bases and J dropped 5; count of bases not matched to a gene: 7. The CDR3 runs to 15 residues. This chain's CDR3 is CASSELTGVGYGYTF. CDR3 coding DNA: TGTGCCAGCAGTGAACTGACAGGGGTAGGGTATGGCTACACCTTC.

V usage is TRBV19 and J usage is TRBJ1-1; D possibly corresponds to TRBD1 (6 bases). The germline V and J ends were trimmed by 5 bases and 10 bases, with 11 bases remaining between them. This CDR3 is built from 11 residues. Germline CDR1 reads LNHDA; CDR2 reads SQIVND (reference sequence). CDR3 coding DNA: TGTGCCAGTAGTTCGGGACAAGGAGCTTTCTTT. It encodes CASSSGQGAFF.

The table lists this clone with a few counts. The chain couples TRBV9 to TRBJ1-2; unclear D gene. V was cut by 0 bases and J by 5 bases, with 17 bases left in between. Germline assignment: CDR1 SGDLS and CDR2 YYNGEE. The CDR3 is 16 amino acids. The CDR3 bases are TGTGCCAGCAGCGTAGCTTGGGAGGGCCGCCCATATGGCTACACCTTC. Its translation is CASSVAWEGRPYGYTF.